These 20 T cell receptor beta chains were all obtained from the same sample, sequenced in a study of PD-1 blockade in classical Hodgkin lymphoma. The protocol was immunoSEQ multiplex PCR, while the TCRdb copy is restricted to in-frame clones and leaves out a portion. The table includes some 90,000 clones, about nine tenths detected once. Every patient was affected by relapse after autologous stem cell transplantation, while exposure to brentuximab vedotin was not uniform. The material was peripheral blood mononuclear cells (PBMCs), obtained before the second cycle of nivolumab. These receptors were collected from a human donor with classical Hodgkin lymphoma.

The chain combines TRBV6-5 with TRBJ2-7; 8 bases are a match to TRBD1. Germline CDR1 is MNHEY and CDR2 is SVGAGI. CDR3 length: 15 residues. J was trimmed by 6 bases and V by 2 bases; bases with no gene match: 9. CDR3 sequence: CASSYITGGVGEQYF. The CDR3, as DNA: TGTGCCAGCAGTTACATAACAGGGGGAGTTGGCGAGCAGTACTTC.

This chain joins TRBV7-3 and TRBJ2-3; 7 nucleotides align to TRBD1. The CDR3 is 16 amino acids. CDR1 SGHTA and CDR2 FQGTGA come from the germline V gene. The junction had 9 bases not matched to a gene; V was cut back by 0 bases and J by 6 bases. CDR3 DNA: TGTGCCAGCAGCTTAACTGACAGGGCGGGCTTGGATACGCAGTATTTT. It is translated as CASSLTDRAGLDTQYF. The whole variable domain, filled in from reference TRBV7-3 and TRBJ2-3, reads GAGVSQTPSNKVTEKGKYVELRCDPISGHTALYWYRQSLGQGPEFLIYFQGTGAADDSGLPNDRFFAVRPEGSVSTLKIQRTERGDSAVYLCASSLTDRAGLDTQYFGPGTRLTVL.

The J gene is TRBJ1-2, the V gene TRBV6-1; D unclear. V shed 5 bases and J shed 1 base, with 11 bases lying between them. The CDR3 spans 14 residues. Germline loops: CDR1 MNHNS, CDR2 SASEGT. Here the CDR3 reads CASSPGLVNYGYTF. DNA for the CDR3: TGTGCCAGCAGTCCCGGACTCGTTAACTATGGCTACACCTTC.

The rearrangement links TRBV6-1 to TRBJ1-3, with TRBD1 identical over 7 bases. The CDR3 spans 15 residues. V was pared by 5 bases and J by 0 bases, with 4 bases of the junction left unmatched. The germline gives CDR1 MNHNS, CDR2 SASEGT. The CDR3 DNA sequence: TGTGCCAGCAGTTCCCGACAGGGCTCTGGAAACACCATATATTTT. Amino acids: CASSSRQGSGNTIYF.

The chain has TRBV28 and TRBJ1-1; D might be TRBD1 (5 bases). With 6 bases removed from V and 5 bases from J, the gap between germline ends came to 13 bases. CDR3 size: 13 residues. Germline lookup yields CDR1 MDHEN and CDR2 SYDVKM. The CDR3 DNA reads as TGTGCCAGCAGGGGATTTGGGGGTACTGAAGCTTTCTTT. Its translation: CASRGFGGTEAFF.

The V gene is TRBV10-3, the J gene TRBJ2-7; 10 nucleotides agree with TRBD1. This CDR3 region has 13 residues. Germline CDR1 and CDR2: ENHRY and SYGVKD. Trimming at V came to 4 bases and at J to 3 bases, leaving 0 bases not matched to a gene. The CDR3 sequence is CAISGTGGYEQYF. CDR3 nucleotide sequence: TGTGCCATCAGTGGGACAGGGGGCTACGAGCAGTACTTC.

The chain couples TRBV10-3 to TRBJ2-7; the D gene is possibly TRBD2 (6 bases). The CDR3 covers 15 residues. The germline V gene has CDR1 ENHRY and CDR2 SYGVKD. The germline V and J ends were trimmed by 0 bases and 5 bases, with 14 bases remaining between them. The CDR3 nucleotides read TGTGCCATCAGTGAGTCGGCGGGGCGTTCCCACGAGCAGTACTTC. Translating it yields CAISESAGRSHEQYF.

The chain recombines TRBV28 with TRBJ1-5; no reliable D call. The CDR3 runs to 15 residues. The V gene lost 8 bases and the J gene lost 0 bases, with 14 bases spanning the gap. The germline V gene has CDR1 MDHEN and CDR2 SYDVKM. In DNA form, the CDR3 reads TGTGCCAGCGCGCTTGTTCGTAATAGCAATCAGCCCCAGCATTTT. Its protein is CASALVRNSNQPQHF.

CDR3 protein: CASSLSGANVLTF. The CDR3 DNA reads as TGCGCCAGCAGCCTCTCTGGGGCCAACGTCCTGACTTTC. The V call is TRBV5-1, the J call TRBJ2-6; D unresolved. Germline CDR1 is SGHRS and CDR2 is YFSETQ. The CDR3 spans 13 residues. The V end lost 4 bases, the J end lost 0 bases, and 2 bases lay between the germline ends.

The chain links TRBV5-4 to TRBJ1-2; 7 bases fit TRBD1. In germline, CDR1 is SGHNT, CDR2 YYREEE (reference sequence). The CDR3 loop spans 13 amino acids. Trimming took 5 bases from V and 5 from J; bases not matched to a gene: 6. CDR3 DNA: TGTGCCAGCAGTTTTGACAGGGTTTATGGCTACACCTTC. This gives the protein CASSFDRVYGYTF.

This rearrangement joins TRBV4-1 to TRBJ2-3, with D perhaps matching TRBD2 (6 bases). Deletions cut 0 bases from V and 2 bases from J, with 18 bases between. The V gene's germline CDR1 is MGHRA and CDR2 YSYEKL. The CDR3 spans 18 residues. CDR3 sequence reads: CASSQDGIAGLFTDTQYF. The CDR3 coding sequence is TGCGCCAGCAGCCAAGATGGGATCGCGGGACTTTTCACAGATACGCAGTATTTT.

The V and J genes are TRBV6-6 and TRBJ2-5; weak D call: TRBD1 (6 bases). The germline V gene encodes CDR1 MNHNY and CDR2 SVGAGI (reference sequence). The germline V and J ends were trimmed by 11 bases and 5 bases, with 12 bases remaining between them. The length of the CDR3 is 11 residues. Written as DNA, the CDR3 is TGTGCCGAGGGGGTCGGGGAGACCCAGTACTTC. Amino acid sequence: CAEGVGETQYF.

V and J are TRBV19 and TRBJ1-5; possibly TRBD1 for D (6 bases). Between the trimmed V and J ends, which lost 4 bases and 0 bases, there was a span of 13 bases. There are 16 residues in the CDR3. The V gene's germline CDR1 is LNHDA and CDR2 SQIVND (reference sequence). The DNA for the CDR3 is TGTGCCAGTAGTAGCCAAGGACAGTATAGCAATCAGCCCCAGCATTTT. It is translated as CASSSQGQYSNQPQHF.

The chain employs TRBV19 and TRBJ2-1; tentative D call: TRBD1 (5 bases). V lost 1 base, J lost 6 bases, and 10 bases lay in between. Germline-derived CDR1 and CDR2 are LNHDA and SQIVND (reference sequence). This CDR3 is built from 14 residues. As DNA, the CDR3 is TGTGCCAGTAGTATAGGGGGCCAGACCAATGAGCAGTTCTTC. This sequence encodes CASSIGGQTNEQFF.

For the CDR3, the DNA is TGTGCCAGCAGTGAATTGAGGGCTCCAGATACGCAGTATTTT. Translated, it gives CASSELRAPDTQYF. This rearrangement joins TRBV2 to TRBJ2-3; D possibly corresponds to TRBD2 (5 bases). Trimming shortened V by 2 bases and J by 4 bases, and 10 bases separated the two germline ends. Germline CDR1 SNHLY, CDR2 FYNNEI. The CDR3 extends over 14 amino acids.

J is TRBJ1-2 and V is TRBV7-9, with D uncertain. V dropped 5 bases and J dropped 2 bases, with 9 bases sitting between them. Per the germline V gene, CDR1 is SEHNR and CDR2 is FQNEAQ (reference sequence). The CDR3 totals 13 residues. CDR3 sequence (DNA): TGTGCCAGCAGCACCGACGGGAACTATGGCTACACCTTC. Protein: CASSTDGNYGYTF.

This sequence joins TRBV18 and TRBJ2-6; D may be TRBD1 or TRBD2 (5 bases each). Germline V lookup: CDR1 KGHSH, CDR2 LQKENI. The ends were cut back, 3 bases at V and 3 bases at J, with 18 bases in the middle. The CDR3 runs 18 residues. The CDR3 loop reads CASSPLGETFRGANVLTF. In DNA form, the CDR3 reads TGTGCCAGCTCACCTCTGGGGGAAACGTTTCGTGGGGCCAACGTCCTGACTTTC. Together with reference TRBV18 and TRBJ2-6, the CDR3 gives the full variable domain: NAGVMQNPRHLVRRRGQEARLRCSPMKGHSHVYWYRQLPEEGLKFMVYLQKENIIDESGMPKERFSAEFPKEGPSILRIQQVVRGDSAAYFCASSPLGETFRGANVLTFGAGSRLTVL.

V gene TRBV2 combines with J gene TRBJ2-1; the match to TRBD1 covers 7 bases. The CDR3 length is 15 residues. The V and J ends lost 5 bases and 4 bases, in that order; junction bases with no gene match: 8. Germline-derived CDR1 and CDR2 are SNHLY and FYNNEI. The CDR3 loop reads CASSHTGVTYNEQFF. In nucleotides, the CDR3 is TGTGCCAGCAGTCATACAGGGGTAACGTACAATGAGCAGTTCTTC.

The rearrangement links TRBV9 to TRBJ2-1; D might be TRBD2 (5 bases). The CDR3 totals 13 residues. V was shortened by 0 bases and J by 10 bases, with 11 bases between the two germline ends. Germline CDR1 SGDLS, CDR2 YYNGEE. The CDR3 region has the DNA TGTGCCAGCAGCGTAGTGGGAGCTGGGGAGCAGTTCTTC. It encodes CASSVVGAGEQFF. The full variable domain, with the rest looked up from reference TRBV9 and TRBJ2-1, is DSGVTQTPKHLITATGQRVTLRCSPRSGDLSVYWYQQSLDQGLQFLIQYYNGEERAKGNILERFSAQQFPDLHSELNLSSLELGDSALYFCASSVVGAGEQFFGPGTRLTVL.

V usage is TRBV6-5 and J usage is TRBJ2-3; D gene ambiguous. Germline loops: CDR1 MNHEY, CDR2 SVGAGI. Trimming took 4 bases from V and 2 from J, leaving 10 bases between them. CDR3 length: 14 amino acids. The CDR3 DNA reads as TGTGCCAGCAGTTTCGACCTCTTCACAGATACGCAGTATTTT. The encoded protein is CASSFDLFTDTQYF.